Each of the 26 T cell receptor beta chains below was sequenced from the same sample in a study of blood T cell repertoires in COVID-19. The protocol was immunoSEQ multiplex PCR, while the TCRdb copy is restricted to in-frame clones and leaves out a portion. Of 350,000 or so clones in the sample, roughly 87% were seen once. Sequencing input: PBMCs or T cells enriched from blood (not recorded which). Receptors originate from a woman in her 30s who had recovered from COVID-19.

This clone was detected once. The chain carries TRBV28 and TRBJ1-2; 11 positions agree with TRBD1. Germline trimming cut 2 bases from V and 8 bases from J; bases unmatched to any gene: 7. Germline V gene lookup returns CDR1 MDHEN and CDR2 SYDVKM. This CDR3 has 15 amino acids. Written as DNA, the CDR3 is TGTGCCAGCAGTTTAATATTGGGACAGGGGGAAGGCTACACCTTC. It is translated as CASSLILGQGEGYTF.

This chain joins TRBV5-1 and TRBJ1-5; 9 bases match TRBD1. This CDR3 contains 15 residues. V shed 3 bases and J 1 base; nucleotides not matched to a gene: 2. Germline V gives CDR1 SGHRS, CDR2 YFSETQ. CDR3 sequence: CASSSGQGSNQPQHF. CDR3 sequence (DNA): TGCGCCAGCAGCTCAGGACAGGGGAGCAATCAGCCCCAGCATTTT.

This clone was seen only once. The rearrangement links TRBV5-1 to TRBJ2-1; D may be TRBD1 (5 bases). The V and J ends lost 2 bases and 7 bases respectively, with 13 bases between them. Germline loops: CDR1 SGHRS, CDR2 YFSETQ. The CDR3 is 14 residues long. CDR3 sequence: CASSLPITGNEQFF. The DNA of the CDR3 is TGCGCCAGCAGCTTACCCATTACAGGTAATGAGCAGTTCTTC.

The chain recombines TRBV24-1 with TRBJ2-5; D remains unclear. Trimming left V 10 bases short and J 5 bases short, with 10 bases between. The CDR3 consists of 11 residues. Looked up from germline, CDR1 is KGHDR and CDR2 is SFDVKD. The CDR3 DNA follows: TGTGCCACTGCGGCCGCCGAGACCCAGTACTTC. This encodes CATAAAETQYF.

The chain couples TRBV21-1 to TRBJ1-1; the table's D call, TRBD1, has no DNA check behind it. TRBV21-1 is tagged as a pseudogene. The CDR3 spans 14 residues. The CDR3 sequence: CASSKVHRWTEAFF. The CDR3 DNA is TGTGCCAGCAGCAAAGTGCACAGGTGGACTGAAGCTTTCTTT.

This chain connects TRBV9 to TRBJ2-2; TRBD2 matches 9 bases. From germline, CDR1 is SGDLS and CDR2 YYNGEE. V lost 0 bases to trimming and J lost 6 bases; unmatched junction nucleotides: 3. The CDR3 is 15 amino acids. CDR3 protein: CASSVGGLAAGELFF. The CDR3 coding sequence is TGTGCCAGCAGCGTAGGGGGACTAGCCGCCGGGGAGCTGTTTTTT. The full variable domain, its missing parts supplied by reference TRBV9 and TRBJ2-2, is DSGVTQTPKHLITATGQRVTLRCSPRSGDLSVYWYQQSLDQGLQFLIQYYNGEERAKGNILERFSAQQFPDLHSELNLSSLELGDSALYFCASSVGGLAAGELFFGEGSRLTVL.

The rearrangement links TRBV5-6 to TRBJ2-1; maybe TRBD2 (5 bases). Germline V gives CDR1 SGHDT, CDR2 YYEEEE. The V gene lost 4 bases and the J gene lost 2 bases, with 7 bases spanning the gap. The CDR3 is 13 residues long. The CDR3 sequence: CASSLGAYNEQFF. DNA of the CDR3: TGTGCCAGCAGCCTGGGAGCCTACAATGAGCAGTTCTTC.

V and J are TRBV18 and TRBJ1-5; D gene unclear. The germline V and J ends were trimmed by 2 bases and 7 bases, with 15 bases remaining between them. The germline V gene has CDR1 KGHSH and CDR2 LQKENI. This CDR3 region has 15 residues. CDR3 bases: TGTGCCAGCTCACCAGGGGAGGGAGCCAACCAGCCCCAGCATTTT. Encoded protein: CASSPGEGANQPQHF.

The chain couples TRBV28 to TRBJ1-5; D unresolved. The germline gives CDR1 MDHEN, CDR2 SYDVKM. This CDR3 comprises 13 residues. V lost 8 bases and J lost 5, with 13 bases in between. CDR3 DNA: TGTGCCAGCGGCCTCCGGGGTTATCAGCCCCAGCATTTT. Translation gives CASGLRGYQPQHF.

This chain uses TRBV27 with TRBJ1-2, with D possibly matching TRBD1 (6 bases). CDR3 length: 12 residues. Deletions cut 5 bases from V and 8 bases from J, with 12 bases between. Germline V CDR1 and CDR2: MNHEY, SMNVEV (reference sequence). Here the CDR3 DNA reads TGTGCCAGCAGTGATCCCAGGGGAGGCTACACCTTC. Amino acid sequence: CASSDPRGGYTF.

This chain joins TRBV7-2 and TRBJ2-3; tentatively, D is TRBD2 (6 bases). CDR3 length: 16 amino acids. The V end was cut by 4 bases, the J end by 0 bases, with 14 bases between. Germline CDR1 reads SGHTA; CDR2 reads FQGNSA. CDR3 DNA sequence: TGTGCCAGCAGCTCGGACTTAAGCGGGAGCACAGATACGCAGTATTTT. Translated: CASSSDLSGSTDTQYF. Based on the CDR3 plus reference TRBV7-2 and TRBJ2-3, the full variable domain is GAGVSQSPSNKVTEKGKDVELRCDPISGHTALYWYRQSLGQGLEFLIYFQGNSAPDKSGLPSDRFSAERTGGSVSTLTIQRTQQEDSAVYLCASSSDLSGSTDTQYFGPGTRLTVL.

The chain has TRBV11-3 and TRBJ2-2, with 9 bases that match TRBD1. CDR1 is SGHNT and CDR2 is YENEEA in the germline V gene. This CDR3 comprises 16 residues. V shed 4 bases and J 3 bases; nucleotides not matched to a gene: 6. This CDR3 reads CASSSRGQGHTGELFF. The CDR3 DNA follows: TGTGCCAGCAGCTCCCGGGGACAGGGTCACACCGGGGAGCTGTTTTTT.

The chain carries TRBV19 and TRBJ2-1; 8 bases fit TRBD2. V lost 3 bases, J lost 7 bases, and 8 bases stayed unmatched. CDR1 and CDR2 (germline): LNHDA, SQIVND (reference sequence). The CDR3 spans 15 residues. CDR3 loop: CASSMTAGGENEQFF. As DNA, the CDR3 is TGTGCCAGTAGTATGACGGCGGGGGGAGAAAATGAGCAGTTCTTC. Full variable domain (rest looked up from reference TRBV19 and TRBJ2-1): DGGITQSPKYLFRKEGQNVTLSCEQNLNHDAMYWYRQDPGQGLRLIYYSQIVNDFQKGDIAEGYSVSREKKESFPLTVTSAQKNPTAFYLCASSMTAGGENEQFFGPGTRLTVL.

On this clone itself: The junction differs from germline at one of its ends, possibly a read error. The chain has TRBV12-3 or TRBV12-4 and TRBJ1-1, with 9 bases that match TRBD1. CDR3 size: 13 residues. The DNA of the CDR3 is TGTGCCAGCAGTTTAGAGGGGACAGGGTCCAGGACGTTT. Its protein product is CASSLEGTGSRTF.

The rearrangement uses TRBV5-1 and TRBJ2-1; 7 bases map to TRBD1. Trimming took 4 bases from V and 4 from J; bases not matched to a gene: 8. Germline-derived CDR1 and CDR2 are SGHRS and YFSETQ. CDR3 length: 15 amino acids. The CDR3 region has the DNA TGCGCCAGCAGCCTGGAAGGACAGGATTACAATGAGCAGTTCTTC. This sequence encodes CASSLEGQDYNEQFF.

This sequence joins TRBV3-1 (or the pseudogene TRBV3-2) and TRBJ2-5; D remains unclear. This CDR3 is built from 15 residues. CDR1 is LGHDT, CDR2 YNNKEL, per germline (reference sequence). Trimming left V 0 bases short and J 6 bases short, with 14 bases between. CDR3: CASSQEGAYVKTQYF. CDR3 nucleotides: TGTGCCAGCAGCCAAGAAGGAGCTTACGTGAAGACCCAGTACTTC.

The CDR3 spells CAWSVWAGSETQYF. The CDR3 region has the DNA TGTGCCTGGAGTGTATGGGCGGGGTCAGAGACCCAGTACTTC. The chain couples TRBV30 to TRBJ2-5; weak D call: TRBD2 (6 bases). Germline V gene lookup returns CDR1 GTSNPN and CDR2 SVGIG (reference sequence). V lost 0 bases and J lost 4, with 12 bases in between. The length of the CDR3 is 14 residues.

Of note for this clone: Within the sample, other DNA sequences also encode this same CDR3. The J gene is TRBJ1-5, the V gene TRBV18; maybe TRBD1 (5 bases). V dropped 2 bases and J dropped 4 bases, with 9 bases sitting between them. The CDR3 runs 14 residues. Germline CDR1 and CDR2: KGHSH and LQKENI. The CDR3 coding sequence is TGTGCCAGCTCACCAGGGCAGGGAAATCAGCCCCAGCATTTT. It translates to CASSPGQGNQPQHF. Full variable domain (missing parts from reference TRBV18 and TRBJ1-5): NAGVMQNPRHLVRRRGQEARLRCSPMKGHSHVYWYRQLPEEGLKFMVYLQKENIIDESGMPKERFSAEFPKEGPSILRIQQVVRGDSAAYFCASSPGQGNQPQHFGDGTRLSIL.

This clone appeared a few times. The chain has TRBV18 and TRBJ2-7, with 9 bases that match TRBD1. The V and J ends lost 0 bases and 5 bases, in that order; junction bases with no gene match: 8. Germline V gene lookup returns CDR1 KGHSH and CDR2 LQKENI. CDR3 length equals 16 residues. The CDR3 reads CASSPPAGQGIDEQYF. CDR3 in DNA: TGTGCCAGCTCACCACCTGCGGGACAGGGAATCGACGAGCAGTACTTC.

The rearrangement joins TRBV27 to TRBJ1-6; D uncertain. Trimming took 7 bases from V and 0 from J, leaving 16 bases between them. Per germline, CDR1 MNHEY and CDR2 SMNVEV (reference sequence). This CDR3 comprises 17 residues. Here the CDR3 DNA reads TGTGCCAGCACTACCGGGTCAGTGAGCTCCTATAATTCACCCCTCCACTTT. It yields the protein CASTTGSVSSYNSPLHF.

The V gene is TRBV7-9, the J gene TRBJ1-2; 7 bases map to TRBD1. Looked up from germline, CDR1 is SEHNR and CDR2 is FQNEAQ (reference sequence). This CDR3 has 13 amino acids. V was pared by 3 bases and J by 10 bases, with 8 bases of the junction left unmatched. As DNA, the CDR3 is TGTGCCAGCAGCTTTTCCGGGACAGCGAACTACACCTTC. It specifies CASSFSGTANYTF.

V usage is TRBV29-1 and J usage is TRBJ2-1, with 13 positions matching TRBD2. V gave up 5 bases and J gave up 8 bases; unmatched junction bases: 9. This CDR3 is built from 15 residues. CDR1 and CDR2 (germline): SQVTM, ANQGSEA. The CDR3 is CSVRGLAGEGDEQFF. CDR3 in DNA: TGCAGCGTTAGAGGACTAGCGGGGGAGGGGGATGAGCAGTTCTTC.

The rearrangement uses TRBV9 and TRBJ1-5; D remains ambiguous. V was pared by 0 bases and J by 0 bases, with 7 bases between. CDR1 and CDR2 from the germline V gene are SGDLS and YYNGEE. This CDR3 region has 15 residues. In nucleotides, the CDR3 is TGTGCCAGCAGCGTAGGGGCTAATAGCAATCAGCCCCAGCATTTT. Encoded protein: CASSVGANSNQPQHF.

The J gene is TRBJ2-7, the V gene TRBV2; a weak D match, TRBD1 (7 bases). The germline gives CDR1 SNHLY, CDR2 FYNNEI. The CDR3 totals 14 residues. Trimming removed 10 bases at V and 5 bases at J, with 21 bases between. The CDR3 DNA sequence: TGTGCCACTTCGAAGGGGGCGGGGAACCACGAGCAGTACTTC. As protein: CATSKGAGNHEQYF.

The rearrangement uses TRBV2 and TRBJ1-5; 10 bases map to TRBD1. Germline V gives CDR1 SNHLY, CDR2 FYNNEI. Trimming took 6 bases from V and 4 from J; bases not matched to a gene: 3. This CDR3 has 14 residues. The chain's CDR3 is CASSDRGQNQPQHF. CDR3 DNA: TGTGCCAGCAGCGACAGGGGGCAAAATCAGCCCCAGCATTTT. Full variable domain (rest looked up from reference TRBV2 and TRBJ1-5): EPEVTQTPSHQVTQMGQEVILRCVPISNHLYFYWYRQILGQKVEFLVSFYNNEISEKSEIFDDQFSVERPDGSNFTLKIRSTKLEDSAMYFCASSDRGQNQPQHFGDGTRLSIL.

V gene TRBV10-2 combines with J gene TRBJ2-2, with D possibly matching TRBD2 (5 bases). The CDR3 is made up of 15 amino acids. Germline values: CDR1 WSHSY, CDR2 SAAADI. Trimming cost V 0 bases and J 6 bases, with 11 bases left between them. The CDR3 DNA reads TGCGCCAGCAGTGAGTCGGACTTTTCGGCCGGGGAGCTGTTTTTT. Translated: CASSESDFSAGELFF.